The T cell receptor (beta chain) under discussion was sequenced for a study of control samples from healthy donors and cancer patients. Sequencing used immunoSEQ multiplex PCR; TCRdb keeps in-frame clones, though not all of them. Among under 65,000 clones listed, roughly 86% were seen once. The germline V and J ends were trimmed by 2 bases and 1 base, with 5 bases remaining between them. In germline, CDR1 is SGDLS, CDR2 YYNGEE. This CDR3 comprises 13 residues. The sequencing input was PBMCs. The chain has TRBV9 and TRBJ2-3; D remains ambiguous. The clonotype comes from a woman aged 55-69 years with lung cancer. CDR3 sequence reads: CASSVMGTDTQYF. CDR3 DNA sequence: TGTGCCAGCAGCGTGATGGGCACAGATACGCAGTATTTT.